A selection of T cell receptor beta chains follows, all from one sample in a study of breast tumors, draining lymph nodes, adjacent tissues. TCRdb fed the multiplex PCR reads into MiXCR, producing one record per CDR3 protein. This sample yields about 53,000 distinct CDR3 sequences, of which under 50% are seen a single time; under 12% belongs to the top ten. Sequencing was carried out using breast tumor tissue. These receptors all come from a female donor with breast cancer. Some clones in this sample may be carry-over from other donors' samples. CDR3s leave out the opening cysteine and the closing phenylalanine or tryptophan. Rows give clone size only sometimes, using once, few, many, or a class for an expanded clone.

clone size,V gene,J gene,CDR3 protein
NA,TRBV3-1,TRBJ1-5,ASSQDQQSYEQPQH
medium-sized,TRBV12-3/TRBV12-4,TRBJ2-7,ASSYTSGSVHEQY
few,TRBV24-1,TRBJ2-1,ATSGLTNEQF
many,TRBV11-2,TRBJ2-3,ASSLLLRADTQY
many,TRBV20-1,TRBJ2-7,SARDRIKTYEQY
many,TRBV7-2,TRBJ1-2,ASSNNRGNYGYT
many,TRBV19,TRBJ2-5,ASSIGGSSVQETQY
NA,TRBV11-2,TRBJ2-5,ASSLAETGMGETQY
many,TRBV4-2,TRBJ1-3,ASSQAGEQGRALGGNTIY
many,TRBV18,TRBJ2-5,ASSGDRAETQY
NA,TRBV7-2,TRBJ2-1,ASSFGQGGHNEQF
many,TRBV5-6,TRBJ2-2,ASMRGIAGELF
many,TRBV4-3,TRBJ1-3,ASSPMDGSGNTIY
many,TRBV6-5,TRBJ2-5,ASSAPAGVGTQY
NA,TRBV4-1,TRBJ1-2,ASSQDQGLSSSYT
NA,TRBV4-1,TRBJ1-2,ASSQSYGYT
many,TRBV4-1,TRBJ2-2,ASSQGFMNTGELF
many,TRBV5-8,TRBJ2-5,ASTEPSQGETQY
many,TRBV3-1,TRBJ2-3,ASSQSDRADTQY
NA,TRBV10-2,TRBJ2-3,AVGLAGGADTQY
many,TRBV2,TRBJ2-1,ASQDRGYNEQF
many,TRBV3-1,TRBJ2-5,ASSQVDGETQY
NA,TRBV20-1,TRBJ1-2,SATPRERGGYGYT
NA,TRBV12-3/TRBV12-4,TRBJ2-7,ASSFDGRAYEQY
NA,TRBV5-1,TRBJ2-1,ASSLEALTSSYNEQF
NA,TRBV7-8,TRBJ2-6,ASSLRSSGANVLP
NA,TRBV20-1,TRBJ1-1,SARGGGGGEAF
many,TRBV20-1,TRBJ2-1,SASTPGTSGIPNEQF
few,TRBV20-1,TRBJ2-7,SATSGLSSYEQY
NA,TRBV24-1,TRBJ1-2,ATSEACGRGYYGYT
many,TRBV5-1,TRBJ2-1,ASSLGTSGQEQF
many,TRBV19,TRBJ2-5,ATSSGTGQETQY
many,TRBV29-1,TRBJ1-2,SATEAGLFGGYT
NA,TRBV27,TRBJ2-7,ASSFGGGRAGGEQY
many,TRBV20-1,TRBJ2-5,SARNSGTGARETQY
NA,TRBV5-8,TRBJ1-4,ASSLGQGVKKLF
NA,TRBV6-5,TRBJ2-7,ASTRDGTGGYEQY
many,TRBV12-3/TRBV12-4,TRBJ2-7,ASSSRTAAMRY
NA,TRBV25-1,TRBJ2-3,ASSWGDTQY
NA,TRBV7-7,TRBJ2-2,ASSLDRGHRELF
many,TRBV2,TRBJ2-7,ASSEPWRTGGYEQY
many,TRBV6-2/TRBV6-3,TRBJ2-2,ASTNGLAGTGELF
many,TRBV28,TRBJ2-7,ASSGPEGSNEQY
once,TRBV20-1,TRBJ2-7,SGAVGGLVGQY
NA,TRBV18,TRBJ1-1,ASSPGQGTEAF